The 6 T cell receptor beta chains reported below all come from one sample, sequenced in a study of blood T cell repertoires in COVID-19. This table comes from immunoSEQ multiplex PCR, and its TCRdb copy is limited to in-frame clones, with some not included. The table lists a few hundred thousand clones, about 80% of them singletons. The sequenced sample consisted of peripheral blood. Receptors were obtained from a young man who had recovered from COVID-19.

There are a few counts of this clone. V and J are TRBV28 and TRBJ1-5; 7 positions agree with TRBD1. The trim removed 6 bases at V and 2 bases at J, leaving 7 bases unmatched. This CDR3 contains 15 residues. The germline CDR1 and CDR2 sequences are MDHEN and SYDVKM. The CDR3 DNA is TGTGCCAGCAGACAGGGGTGGGGTGGCAATCAGCCCCAGCATTTT. It is translated as CASRQGWGGNQPQHF.

V gene TRBV3-1 (or the pseudogene TRBV3-2) combines with J gene TRBJ2-2; no definite D call. Germline V lookup: CDR1 LGHDT, CDR2 YNNKEL (reference sequence). V was trimmed by 2 bases and J by 5 bases, leaving 6 bases between them. CDR3 size: 13 residues. This CDR3 is CASSQMSTGELFF. The CDR3 nucleotides read TGTGCCAGCAGCCAAATGTCGACCGGGGAGCTGTTTTTT.

A single count supports this clone. V gene TRBV28 combines with J gene TRBJ1-2; D call uncertain. V lost 2 bases to trimming and J lost 2 bases, with 6 bases between them. The CDR3 contains 13 residues. CDR1 MDHEN and CDR2 SYDVKM come from the germline V gene. CDR3 DNA sequence: TGTGCCAGCAGTTTACGCGTAAACTATGGCTACACCTTC. As protein: CASSLRVNYGYTF.

This chain's CDR3 is CASSPREDTQYF. The CDR3, as DNA: TGTGCCAGCTCACCCCGCGAAGATACGCAGTATTTT. The V gene is TRBV18, the J gene TRBJ2-3; D gene ambiguous. Trimming cost V 3 bases and J 5 bases, with 6 bases left between them. Germline CDR1 reads KGHSH; CDR2 reads LQKENI. The CDR3 contains 12 residues.

The chain has TRBV5-8 and TRBJ2-4, with TRBD2 identical over 11 bases. CDR3 length: 15 residues. Trimming at V came to 4 bases and at J to 8 bases, leaving 8 bases not matched to a gene. The germline V gene encodes CDR1 SGHTS and CDR2 YDEGEE. Here the CDR3 reads CASSISGGAGDIQYF. The CDR3 nucleotides are TGTGCCAGCAGCATTAGCGGGGGGGCCGGGGACATTCAGTACTTC.

The chain is built from TRBV5-1 and TRBJ2-1, with 8 nucleotides matching TRBD2. This CDR3 has 14 residues. The germline V gene has CDR1 SGHRS and CDR2 YFSETQ. V was pared by 4 bases and J by 9 bases, with 9 bases of the junction left unmatched. The CDR3 coding sequence is TGCGCCAGCAGCCCCGGGACTAGTTCCTTTGAGCAGTTCTTC. It translates to CASSPGTSSFEQFF. Together with reference TRBV5-1 and TRBJ2-1, the CDR3 gives the full variable domain: KAGVTQTPRYLIKTRGQQVTLSCSPISGHRSVSWYQQTPGQGLQFLFEYFSETQRNKGNFPGRFSGRQFSNSRSEMNVSTLELGDSALYLCASSPGTSSFEQFFGPGTRLTVL.